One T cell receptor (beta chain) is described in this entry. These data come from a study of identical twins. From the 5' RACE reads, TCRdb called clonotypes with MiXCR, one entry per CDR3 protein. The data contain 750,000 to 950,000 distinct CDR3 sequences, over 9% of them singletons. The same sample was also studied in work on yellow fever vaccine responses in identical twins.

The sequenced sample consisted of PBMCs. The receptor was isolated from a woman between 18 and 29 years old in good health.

The CDR3 region has the DNA TGCAGTGCTAGAGATCATCTGGGGACTCTAGCAGATACGCAGTATTTT. As protein: CSARDHLGTLADTQYF. The gene calls are TRBV20-1 and TRBJ2-3, with D perhaps TRBD2 (6 bases). From germline, CDR1 is DFQATT and CDR2 SNEGSKA (reference sequence). This CDR3 contains 16 residues. V was shortened by 0 bases and J by 4 bases, with 17 bases between the two germline ends.